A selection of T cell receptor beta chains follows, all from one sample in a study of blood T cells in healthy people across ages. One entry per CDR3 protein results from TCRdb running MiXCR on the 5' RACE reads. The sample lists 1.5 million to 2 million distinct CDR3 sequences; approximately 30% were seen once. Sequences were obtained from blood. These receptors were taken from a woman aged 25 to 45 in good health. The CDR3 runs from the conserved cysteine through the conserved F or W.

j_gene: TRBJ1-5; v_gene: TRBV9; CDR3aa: CASSGTGTSNQPQHF
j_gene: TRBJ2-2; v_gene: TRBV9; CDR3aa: CASSVDRDGRGTGELFF
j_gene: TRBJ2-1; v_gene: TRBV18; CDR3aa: CASSPQTPEQFF
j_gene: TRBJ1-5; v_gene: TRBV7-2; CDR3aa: CASSGQGGNQPQHF
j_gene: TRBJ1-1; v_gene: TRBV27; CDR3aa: CASSLRQGGTETFF
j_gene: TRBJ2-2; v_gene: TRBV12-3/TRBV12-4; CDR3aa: CASSPDRVYTGELFF
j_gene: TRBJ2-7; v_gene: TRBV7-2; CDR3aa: CASMLRTGNPYEQYF
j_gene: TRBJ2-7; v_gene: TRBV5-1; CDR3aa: CASSLRQGAGYEQYF
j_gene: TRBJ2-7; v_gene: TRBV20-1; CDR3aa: CSASTGDGANYEQYF
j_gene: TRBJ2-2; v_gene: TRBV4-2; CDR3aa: CASSQEPGETGELFF
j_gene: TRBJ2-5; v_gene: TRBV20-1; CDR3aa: CSALLLAGETQYF
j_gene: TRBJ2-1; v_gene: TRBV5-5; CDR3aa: CASSTSSGEGRNEQFF
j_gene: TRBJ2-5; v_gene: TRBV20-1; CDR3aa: CSARLTSFDSEAQYF
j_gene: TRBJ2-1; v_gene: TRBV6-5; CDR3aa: CASSYGASGGNNEQFF
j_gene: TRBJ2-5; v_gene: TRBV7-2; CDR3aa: CASSLLGQLAKETQYF
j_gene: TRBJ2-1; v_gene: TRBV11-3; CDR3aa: CASSLENSVSEQFF
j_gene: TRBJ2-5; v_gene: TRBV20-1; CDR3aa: CSADRPASGRREQYF
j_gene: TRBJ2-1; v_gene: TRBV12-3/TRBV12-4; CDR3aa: CASSLASGSGGSNEQFF
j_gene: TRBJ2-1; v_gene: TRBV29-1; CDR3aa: CSVEESRDRAYNEQFF
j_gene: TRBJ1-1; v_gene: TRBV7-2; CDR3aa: CASSLGMYRVNTEAFF